This TCR beta chain was captured in a study of naive and memory T cell subsets. Overall study results and limits: Expression changes during T cell differentiation may affect RNA-based TCR counts. A few larger clonotypes appeared in naive repertoires, especially CD8, possibly memory cells re-expressing CD45RA. Over 95% of naive TCR sequences appeared only once, unlike memory subsets.

CMV status came from CD4+ T cell IFNgamma after overnight CMV lysate stimulation of fresh PBMCs. Two oligonucleotides, mixed equimolar, formed the beta constant-region primer covering TRBC1 and TRBC2. Four rounds of PCR amplified the ligated cDNA using nested alpha and beta constant-region primers plus SP2. An oligonucleotide with the SP2 primer and a 12-nucleotide UMI was ligated to the cDNA 3' end. TCRdb re-analysed the UMI-ligation and nested PCR reads in MiXCR, keeping a single row per CDR3 protein. This table has over 130,000 distinct CDR3 sequences, 15% to 20% appearing once. The CDR3 runs 14 residues. Germline lookup yields CDR1 MNHEY and CDR2 SMNVEV (reference sequence). The ends were cut back, 0 bases at V and 4 bases at J, with 9 bases in the middle. As to this clonotype: The antigen remains undetermined.

Sample: naive CD8+ T cells from blood. This rearrangement joins TRBV27 to TRBJ2-5; no reliable D call. The sequence was collected from a human donor in good health. This CDR3 is CASSLSGSVETQYF. For the CDR3, the DNA is TGTGCCAGCAGTTTATCTGGGTCCGTAGAGACCCAGTACTTC.